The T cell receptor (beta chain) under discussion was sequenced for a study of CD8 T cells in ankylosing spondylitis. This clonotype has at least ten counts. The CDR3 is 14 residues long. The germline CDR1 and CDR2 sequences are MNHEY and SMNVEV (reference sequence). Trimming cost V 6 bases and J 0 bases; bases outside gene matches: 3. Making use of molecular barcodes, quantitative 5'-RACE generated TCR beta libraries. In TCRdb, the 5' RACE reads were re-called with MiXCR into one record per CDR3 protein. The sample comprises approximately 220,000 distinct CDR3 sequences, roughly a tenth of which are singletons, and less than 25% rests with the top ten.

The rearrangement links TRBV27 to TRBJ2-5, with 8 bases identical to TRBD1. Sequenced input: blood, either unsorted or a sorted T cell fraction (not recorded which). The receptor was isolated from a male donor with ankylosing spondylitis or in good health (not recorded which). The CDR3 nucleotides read TGTGCCAGCAGCAGACAGGGGAACCAAGAGACCCAGTACTTC. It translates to CASSRQGNQETQYF.